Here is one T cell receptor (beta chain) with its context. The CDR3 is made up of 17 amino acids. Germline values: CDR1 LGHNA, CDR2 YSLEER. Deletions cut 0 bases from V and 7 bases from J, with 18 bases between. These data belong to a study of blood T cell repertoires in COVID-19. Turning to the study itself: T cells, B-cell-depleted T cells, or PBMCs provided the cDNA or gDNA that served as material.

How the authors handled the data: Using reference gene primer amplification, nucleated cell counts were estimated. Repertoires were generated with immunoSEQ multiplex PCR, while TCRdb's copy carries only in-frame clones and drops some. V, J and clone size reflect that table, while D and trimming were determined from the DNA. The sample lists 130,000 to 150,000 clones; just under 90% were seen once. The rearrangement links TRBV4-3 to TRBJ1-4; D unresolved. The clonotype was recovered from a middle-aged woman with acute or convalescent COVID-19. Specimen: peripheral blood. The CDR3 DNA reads TGCGCCAGCAGCCAAGATGGGAAAACGGCGGGGTTTGAAAAACTGTTTTTT. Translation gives CASSQDGKTAGFEKLFF.